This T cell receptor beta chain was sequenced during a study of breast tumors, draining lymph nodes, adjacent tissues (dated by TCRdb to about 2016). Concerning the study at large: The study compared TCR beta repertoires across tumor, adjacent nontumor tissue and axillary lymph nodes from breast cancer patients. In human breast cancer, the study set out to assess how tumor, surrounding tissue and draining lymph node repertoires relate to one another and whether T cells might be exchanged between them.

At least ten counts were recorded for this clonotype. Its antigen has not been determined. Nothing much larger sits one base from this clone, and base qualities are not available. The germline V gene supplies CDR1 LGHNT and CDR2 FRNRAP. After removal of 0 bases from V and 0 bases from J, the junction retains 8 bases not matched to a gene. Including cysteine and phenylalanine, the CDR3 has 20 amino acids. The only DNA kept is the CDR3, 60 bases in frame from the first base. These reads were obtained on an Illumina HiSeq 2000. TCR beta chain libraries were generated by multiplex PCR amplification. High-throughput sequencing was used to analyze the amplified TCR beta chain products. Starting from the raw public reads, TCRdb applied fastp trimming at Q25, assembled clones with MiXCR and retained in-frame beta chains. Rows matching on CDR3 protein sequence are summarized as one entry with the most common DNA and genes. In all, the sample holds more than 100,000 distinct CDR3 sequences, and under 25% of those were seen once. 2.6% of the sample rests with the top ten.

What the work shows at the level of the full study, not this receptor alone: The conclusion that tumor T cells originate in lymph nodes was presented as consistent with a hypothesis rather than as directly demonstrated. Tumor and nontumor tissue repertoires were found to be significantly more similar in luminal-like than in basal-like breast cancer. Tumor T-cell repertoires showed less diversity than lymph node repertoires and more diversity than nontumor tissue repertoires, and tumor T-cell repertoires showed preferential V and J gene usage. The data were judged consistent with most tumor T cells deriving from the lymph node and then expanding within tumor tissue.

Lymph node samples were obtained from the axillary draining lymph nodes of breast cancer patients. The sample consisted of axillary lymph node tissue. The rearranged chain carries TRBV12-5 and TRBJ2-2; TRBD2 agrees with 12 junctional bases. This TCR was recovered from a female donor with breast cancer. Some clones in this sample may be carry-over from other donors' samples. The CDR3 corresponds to CASGLVPGLAGEANTGELFF. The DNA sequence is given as TGTGCTAGTGGTTTGGTTCCGGGACTAGCGGGCGAGGCGAACACCGGGGAGCTGTTTTTT. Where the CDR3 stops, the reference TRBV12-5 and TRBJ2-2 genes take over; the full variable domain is DARVTQTPRHKVTEMGQEVTMRCQPILGHNTVFWYRQTMMQGLELLAYFRNRAPLDDSGMPKDRFSAEMPDATLATLKIQPSEPRDSAVYFCASGLVPGLAGEANTGELFFGEGSRLTVL.